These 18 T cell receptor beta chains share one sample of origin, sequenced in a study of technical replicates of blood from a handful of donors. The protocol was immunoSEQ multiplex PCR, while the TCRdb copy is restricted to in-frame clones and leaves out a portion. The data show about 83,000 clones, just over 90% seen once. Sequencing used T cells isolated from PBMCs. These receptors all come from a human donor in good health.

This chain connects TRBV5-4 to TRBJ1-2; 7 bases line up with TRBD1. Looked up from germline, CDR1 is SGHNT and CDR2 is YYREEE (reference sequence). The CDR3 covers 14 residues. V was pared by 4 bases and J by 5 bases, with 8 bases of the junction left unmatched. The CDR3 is CASSRPTGRYGYTF. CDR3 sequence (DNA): TGTGCCAGCAGCCGACCGACAGGGAGGTATGGCTACACCTTC.

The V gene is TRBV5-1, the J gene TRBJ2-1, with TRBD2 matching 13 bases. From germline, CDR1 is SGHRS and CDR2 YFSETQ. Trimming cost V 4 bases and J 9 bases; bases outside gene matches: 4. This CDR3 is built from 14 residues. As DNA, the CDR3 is TGCGCCAGCAGCCAAGGACTAGCGGGAGTTGAGCAGTTCTTC. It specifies CASSQGLAGVEQFF.

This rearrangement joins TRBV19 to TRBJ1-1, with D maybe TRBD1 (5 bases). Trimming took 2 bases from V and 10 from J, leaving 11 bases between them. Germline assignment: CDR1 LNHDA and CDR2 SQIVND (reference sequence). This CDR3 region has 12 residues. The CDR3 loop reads CASSIWRGVAFF. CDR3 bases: TGTGCCAGTAGTATATGGAGGGGAGTAGCTTTCTTT.

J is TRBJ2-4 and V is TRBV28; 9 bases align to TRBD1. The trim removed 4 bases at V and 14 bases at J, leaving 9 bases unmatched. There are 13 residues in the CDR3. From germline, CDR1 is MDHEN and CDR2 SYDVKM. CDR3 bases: TGTGCCAGCAGTTACCGGGACAGGGATCGGGAGTACTTC. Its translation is CASSYRDRDREYF.

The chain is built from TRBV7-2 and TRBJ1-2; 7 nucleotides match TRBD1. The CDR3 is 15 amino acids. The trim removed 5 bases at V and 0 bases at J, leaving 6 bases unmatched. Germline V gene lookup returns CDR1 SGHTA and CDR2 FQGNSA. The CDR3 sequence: CASSLDRVPNYGYTF. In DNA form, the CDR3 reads TGTGCCAGCAGCCTCGACAGGGTACCTAACTATGGCTACACCTTC.

In DNA form, the CDR3 reads TGCGCCAGCAGCTTCGGCGGGACAGATGTAGATGGCTACACCTTC. It translates to CASSFGGTDVDGYTF. This chain joins TRBV5-1 and TRBJ1-2; 7 positions match TRBD1. CDR3 size: 15 residues. From germline, CDR1 is SGHRS and CDR2 YFSETQ. Trimming removed 2 bases from V and 6 bases from J; junction bases left unmatched: 10. Filled out from reference TRBV5-1 and TRBJ1-2, the complete variable domain reads KAGVTQTPRYLIKTRGQQVTLSCSPISGHRSVSWYQQTPGQGLQFLFEYFSETQRNKGNFPGRFSGRQFSNSRSEMNVSTLELGDSALYLCASSFGGTDVDGYTFGSGTRLTVV.

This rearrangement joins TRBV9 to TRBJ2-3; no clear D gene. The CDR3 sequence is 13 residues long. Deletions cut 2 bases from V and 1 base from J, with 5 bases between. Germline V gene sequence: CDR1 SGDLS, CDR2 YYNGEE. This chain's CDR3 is CASSVPGTDTQYF. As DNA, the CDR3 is TGTGCCAGCAGCGTTCCGGGCACAGATACGCAGTATTTT. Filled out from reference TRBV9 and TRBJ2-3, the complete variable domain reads DSGVTQTPKHLITATGQRVTLRCSPRSGDLSVYWYQQSLDQGLQFLIQYYNGEERAKGNILERFSAQQFPDLHSELNLSSLELGDSALYFCASSVPGTDTQYFGPGTRLTVL.

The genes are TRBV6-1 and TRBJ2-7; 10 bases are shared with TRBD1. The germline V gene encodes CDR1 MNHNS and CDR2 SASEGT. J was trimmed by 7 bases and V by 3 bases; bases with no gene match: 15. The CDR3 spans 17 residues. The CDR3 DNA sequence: TGTGCCAGCAGTGAGTGGCCGACGACAGGGGGCATGTGGGAGCAGTACTTC. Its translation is CASSEWPTTGGMWEQYF.

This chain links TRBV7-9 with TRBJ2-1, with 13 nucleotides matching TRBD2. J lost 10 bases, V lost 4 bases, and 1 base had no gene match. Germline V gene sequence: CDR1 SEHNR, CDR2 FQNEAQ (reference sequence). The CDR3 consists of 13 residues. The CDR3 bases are TGTGCCAGCAGCTCGACTAGCGGGGGGGAGCAGTTCTTC. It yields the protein CASSSTSGGEQFF.

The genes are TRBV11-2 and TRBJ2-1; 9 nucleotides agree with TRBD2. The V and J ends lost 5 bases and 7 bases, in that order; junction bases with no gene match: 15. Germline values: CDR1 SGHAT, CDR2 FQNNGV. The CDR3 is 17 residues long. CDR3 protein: CASSPTLGGGAGNEQFF. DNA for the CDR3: TGTGCCAGCAGCCCCACTTTGGGCGGGGGGGCCGGTAATGAGCAGTTCTTC.

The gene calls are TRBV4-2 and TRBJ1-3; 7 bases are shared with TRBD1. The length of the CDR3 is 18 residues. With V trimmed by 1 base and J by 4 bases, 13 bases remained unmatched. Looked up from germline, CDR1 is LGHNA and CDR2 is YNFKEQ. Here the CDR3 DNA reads TGTGCCAGCAGCCAAGCGCGACAGGGCGCAACTGGGGGAAACACCATATATTTT. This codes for CASSQARQGATGGNTIYF.

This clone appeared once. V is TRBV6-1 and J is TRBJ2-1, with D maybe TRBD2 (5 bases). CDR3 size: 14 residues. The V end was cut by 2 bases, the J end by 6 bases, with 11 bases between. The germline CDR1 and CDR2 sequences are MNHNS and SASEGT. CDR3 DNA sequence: TGTGCCAGCAGTGAAATTATAGCGCCCAATGAGCAGTTCTTC. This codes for CASSEIIAPNEQFF.

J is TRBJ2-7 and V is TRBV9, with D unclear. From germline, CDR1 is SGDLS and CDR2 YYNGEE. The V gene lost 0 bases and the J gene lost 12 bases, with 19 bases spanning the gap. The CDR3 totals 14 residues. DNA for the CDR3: TGTGCCAGCAGCGTAGACGCGACTGACCTTGATCGGTACTTC. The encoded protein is CASSVDATDLDRYF.

This chain's CDR3 is CASSFRQGGTGELFF. In DNA form, the CDR3 reads TGCGCCAGCAGCTTCCGGCAGGGAGGGACCGGGGAGCTGTTTTTT. The chain uses TRBV5-1 and TRBJ2-2; TRBD2 aligns across 7 bases. This CDR3 is built from 15 residues. Germline lookup yields CDR1 SGHRS and CDR2 YFSETQ. Trimming at V came to 2 bases and at J to 5 bases, leaving 6 bases not matched to a gene.

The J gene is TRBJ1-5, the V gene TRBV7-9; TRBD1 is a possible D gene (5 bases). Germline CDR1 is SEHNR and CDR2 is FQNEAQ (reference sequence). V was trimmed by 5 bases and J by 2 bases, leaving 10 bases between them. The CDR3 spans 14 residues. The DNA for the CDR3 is TGTGCCAGCAGCCAGGGTGTTGGCAATCAGCCCCAGCATTTT. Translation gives CASSQGVGNQPQHF.

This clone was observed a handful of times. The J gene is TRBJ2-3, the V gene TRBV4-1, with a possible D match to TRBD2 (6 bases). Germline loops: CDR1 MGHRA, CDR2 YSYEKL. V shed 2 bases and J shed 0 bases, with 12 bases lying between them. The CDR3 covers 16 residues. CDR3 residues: CASSQPTRTSTDTQYF. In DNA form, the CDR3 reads TGCGCCAGCAGCCAACCGACTAGAACAAGCACAGATACGCAGTATTTT.

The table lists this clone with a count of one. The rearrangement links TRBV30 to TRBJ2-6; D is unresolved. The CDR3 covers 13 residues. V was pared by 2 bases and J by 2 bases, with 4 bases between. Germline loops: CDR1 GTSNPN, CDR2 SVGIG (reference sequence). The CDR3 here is CAWSWPGANVLTF. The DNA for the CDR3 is TGTGCCTGGAGTTGGCCTGGGGCCAACGTCCTGACTTTC.

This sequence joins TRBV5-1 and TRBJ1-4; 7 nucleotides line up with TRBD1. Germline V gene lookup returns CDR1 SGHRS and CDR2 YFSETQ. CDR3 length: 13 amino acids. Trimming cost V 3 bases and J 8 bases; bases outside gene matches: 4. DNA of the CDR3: TGCGCCAGCAGCTATGACAGGGAGGAAAAACTGTTTTTT. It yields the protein CASSYDREEKLFF.